These 27 T cell receptor beta chains originate from one sample sequenced in a study of control samples from healthy donors and cancer patients (dated by TCRdb to 2018 to 2020). Libraries were prepared through the immunoSEQ multiplex PCR assay. TCRdb took this table from immuneACCESS and kept in-frame rearrangements with V and J called. Such tables lack part of the clones; where checked against another copy, unresolved V genes explain under half of the gap, and the rest is unexplained. The sample table lists approximately 44,000 clones, roughly 65% of them with a count of one. The ten largest account for approximately 17% of the sample. Sequencing was done on a sample of formalin-fixed, paraffin-embedded tissue. The source is a male donor with melanoma.

The chain joins TRBV28 to TRBJ2-1; 9 bases map to TRBD1. Germline CDR1 MDHEN, CDR2 SYDVKM. With V trimmed by 3 bases and J by 2 bases, 2 bases remained unmatched. The CDR3 spans 15 residues. In DNA, the CDR3 is TGTGCCAGCAGTTTGGGACAGGGCACCTACAATGAGCAGTTCTTC. Residues: CASSLGQGTYNEQFF. Together with reference TRBV28 and TRBJ2-1, the CDR3 gives the full variable domain: DVKVTQSSRYLVKRTGEKVFLECVQDMDHENMFWYRQDPGLGLRLIYFSYDVKMKEKGDIPEGYSVSREKKERFSLILESASTNQTSMYLCASSLGQGTYNEQFFGPGTRLTVL.

This clone occurred a few times. V gene TRBV30 combines with J gene TRBJ2-5; 12 nucleotides match TRBD1. The CDR3 totals 15 residues. In germline, CDR1 is GTSNPN, CDR2 SVGIG (reference sequence). Germline trimming cut 2 bases from V and 5 bases from J; bases unmatched to any gene: 6. The CDR3 loop is CAWSPWDRGRETQYF. The CDR3 DNA reads TGTGCCTGGAGTCCCTGGGACAGGGGGCGGGAGACCCAGTACTTC.

The chain uses TRBV7-9 and TRBJ2-6, with D perhaps matching TRBD1 or TRBD2 (5 bases each). The germline CDR1 and CDR2 sequences are SEHNR and FQNEAQ (reference sequence). CDR3 length: 18 amino acids. V lost 6 bases and J 0 bases, leaving 18 bases between the germline ends. The CDR3 here is CASSQGWAGGSGANVLTF. The CDR3 coding sequence is TGTGCCAGCAGTCAGGGCTGGGCAGGAGGCTCTGGGGCCAACGTCCTGACTTTC.

This chain uses TRBV15 with TRBJ1-5, with D possibly TRBD1 on 6 matching bases. Germline values: CDR1 LNHNV, CDR2 YYDKDF (reference sequence). The CDR3 is 15 amino acids. V shed 4 bases and J shed 2 bases, with 12 bases lying between them. CDR3 DNA: TGTGCCACCAGCAAAACAGGGAATGGCAATCAGCCCCAGCATTTT. It specifies CATSKTGNGNQPQHF.

This sequence joins TRBV18 and TRBJ2-7; 9 bases map to TRBD1. Germline lookup yields CDR1 KGHSH and CDR2 LQKENI. V lost 2 bases to trimming and J lost 3 bases; unmatched junction nucleotides: 8. This CDR3 comprises 16 residues. The DNA of the CDR3 is TGTGCCAGCTCACCAAGACCGGGACAGGGAGTCTACGAGCAGTACTTC. This codes for CASSPRPGQGVYEQYF.

The sample holds one count of this clone. The gene calls are TRBV6-5 and TRBJ1-1; D unresolved. From germline, CDR1 is MNHEY and CDR2 SVGAGI. Trimming left V 6 bases short and J 1 base short, with 9 bases between. This CDR3 is built from 13 residues. The CDR3: CASSPVGNTEAFF. CDR3 bases: TGTGCCAGCAGCCCGGTCGGGAACACTGAAGCTTTCTTT.

Only a few counts were recorded for this clone. This chain joins TRBV28 and TRBJ2-1; 8 nucleotides line up with TRBD2. The CDR3 is made up of 14 amino acids. V lost 7 bases and J lost 10; bases outside the gene matches: 12. Germline V CDR1 and CDR2: MDHEN, SYDVKM. CDR3 sequence (DNA): TGTGCCAGCACCCGGGGGGGTACTAGCGGAGAGCAGTTCTTC. Protein sequence: CASTRGGTSGEQFF.

This clone was observed a handful of times. V and J are TRBV7-9 and TRBJ1-1; D remains ambiguous. This CDR3 spans 13 amino acids. Per the germline V gene, CDR1 is SEHNR and CDR2 is FQNEAQ (reference sequence). V was clipped by 5 bases and J by 0 bases, with 7 bases between them. CDR3 DNA sequence: TGTGCCAGCAGCACGACACTGAACACTGAAGCTTTCTTT. Residues: CASSTTLNTEAFF.

This clone has just one count. This chain uses TRBV7-9 with TRBJ2-3; TRBD2 matches at 13 bases. The CDR3 extends over 17 amino acids. J was trimmed by 3 bases and V by 3 bases; bases with no gene match: 6. From germline, CDR1 is SEHNR and CDR2 FQNEAQ (reference sequence). For the CDR3, the DNA is TGTGCCAGCAGCTTGGATCGGACTAGCGGGAGAACAGATACGCAGTATTTT. Translating it yields CASSLDRTSGRTDTQYF.

The CDR3 nucleotides are TGTGCCAGCAGCCTACCAGGCGGGGAGCTGTTTTTT. Its protein is CASSLPGGELFF. The rearrangement links TRBV7-9 to TRBJ2-2; D not resolved. Germline V gene sequence: CDR1 SEHNR, CDR2 FQNEAQ (reference sequence). CDR3 length: 12 residues. V lost 5 bases to trimming and J lost 7 bases, with 8 bases between them.

V is TRBV5-8 and J is TRBJ1-5; 8 positions agree with TRBD1. CDR1 is SGHTS and CDR2 is YDEGEE in the germline V gene. Trimming removed 3 bases from V and 0 bases from J; junction bases left unmatched: 2. The CDR3 is 15 amino acids. CDR3 loop: CASSYGQGSNQPQHF. CDR3 DNA sequence: TGTGCCAGCAGCTATGGACAGGGTAGCAATCAGCCCCAGCATTTT.

The chain recombines TRBV20-1 with TRBJ2-1; D gene ambiguous. Germline V gene sequence: CDR1 DFQATT, CDR2 SNEGSKA (reference sequence). This CDR3 comprises 10 residues. Trimming cost V 4 bases and J 7 bases, with 5 bases left between them. CDR3 in DNA: TGCAGTGCTAAAGGGAATGAGCAGTTCTTC. Translation: CSAKGNEQFF.

V is TRBV19 and J is TRBJ1-1; no reliable D call. Germline CDR1 and CDR2: LNHDA and SQIVND (reference sequence). This CDR3 comprises 14 residues. Trimming pared 7 bases from V and 5 bases from J, leaving 17 bases between. Here the CDR3 reads CASTGRQKTTEAFF. CDR3 sequence (DNA): TGTGCCAGTACCGGACGTCAGAAGACTACTGAAGCTTTCTTT.

The rearrangement uses TRBV7-9 and TRBJ2-7; 10 bases line up with TRBD2. CDR1 is SEHNR and CDR2 is FQNEAQ in the germline V gene (reference sequence). This CDR3 has 17 residues. Germline trimming cut 2 bases from V and 1 base from J; bases unmatched to any gene: 8. The CDR3 reads CASSLWPSGSVSYEQYF. CDR3 sequence (DNA): TGTGCCAGCAGCTTATGGCCTAGCGGGAGTGTGTCCTACGAGCAGTACTTC.

This chain connects TRBV19 to TRBJ2-2; possible D gene TRBD1, 6 bases. The CDR3 length is 14 residues. Germline V CDR1 and CDR2: LNHDA, SQIVND (reference sequence). V was pared by 4 bases and J by 8 bases, with 14 bases between. CDR3 DNA sequence: TGTGCCAGTAGTACTACCTGGGGGACAGGGGAGCTGTTTTTT. This encodes CASSTTWGTGELFF.

The chain has TRBV27 and TRBJ2-1, with D unresolved. V lost 6 bases, J lost 3 bases, and 12 bases lay in between. The CDR3 sequence is 14 residues long. CDR1 and CDR2 (germline): MNHEY, SMNVEV (reference sequence). CDR3 residues: CASSTRAHYNEQFF. CDR3 DNA: TGTGCCAGCAGCACCCGGGCTCACTACAATGAGCAGTTCTTC.

To note about this clone: Other DNA variants within this sample encode the same CDR3. The J gene is TRBJ2-5, the V gene TRBV21-1. TRBV21-1 is a pseudogene locus. The CDR3 is 17 residues long. The CDR3 region is CASSILFSGRDGKTQYF. DNA of the CDR3: TGTGCCAGTAGCATATTGTTTTCGGGCAGGGACGGGAAGACCCAGTACTTC.

This clone came up once. V usage is TRBV9 and J usage is TRBJ1-5, with D hard to call. Trimming took 7 bases from V and 4 from J, leaving 6 bases between them. The CDR3 is made up of 11 amino acids. From germline, CDR1 is SGDLS and CDR2 YYNGEE. The CDR3 here is CASGENQPQHF. The CDR3 nucleotides read TGTGCCAGCGGGGAGAATCAGCCCCAGCATTTT.

This clone was found once. The J gene is TRBJ2-1, the V gene TRBV3-1 (or the pseudogene TRBV3-2); 13 positions agree with TRBD2. In germline, CDR1 is LGHDT, CDR2 YNNKEL (reference sequence). The CDR3 runs 17 residues. Trimming cost V 4 bases and J 2 bases; bases outside gene matches: 5. The CDR3 sequence: CASSPLAGGPTYNEQFF. CDR3 bases: TGTGCCAGCAGCCCACTAGCGGGAGGGCCAACCTACAATGAGCAGTTCTTC.

This chain links TRBV27 with TRBJ2-2, with TRBD2 matching over 9 bases. Germline V lookup: CDR1 MNHEY, CDR2 SMNVEV (reference sequence). V dropped 3 bases and J dropped 5; count of bases not matched to a gene: 7. The CDR3 has 16 residues. In nucleotides, the CDR3 is TGTGCCAGCAGTTTCAAACGACTAGCGGAGACCGGGGAGCTGTTTTTT. It yields the protein CASSFKRLAETGELFF.

The chain employs TRBV6-1 and TRBJ2-3; the D gene is possibly TRBD1 (5 bases). The CDR3 length is 18 residues. Trimming shortened V by 4 bases and J by 2 bases, and 22 bases separated the two germline ends. CDR1 and CDR2 from the germline V gene are MNHNS and SASEGT. This CDR3 is CASSVVGQLGFPTDTQYF. DNA for the CDR3: TGTGCCAGCAGTGTCGTTGGACAACTGGGATTTCCCACAGATACGCAGTATTTT.

This clone turned up a few times. This CDR3 reads CARSGGTTTKRGTGELFF. The CDR3 nucleotides are TGTGCCAGAAGCGGAGGTACTACGACCAAGCGAGGAACCGGGGAGCTGTTTTTT. J is TRBJ2-2 and V is TRBV7-5; whether TRBD2, the table's D call, matches the DNA was not checked. TRBV7-5 is classified as a pseudogene. This CDR3 has 18 amino acids.

With respect to this clone: Given a much more abundant clone one base away, this may be a read error. The gene calls are TRBV27 and TRBJ2-7; 9 nucleotides align to TRBD1. Trimming cost V 8 bases and J 2 bases; bases outside gene matches: 4. The germline CDR1 and CDR2 sequences are MNHEY and SMNVEV (reference sequence). The CDR3 consists of 13 residues. The CDR3 reads CASGQGSPYEQYF. The CDR3 DNA reads as TGTGCCAGCGGACAGGGGAGCCCCTACGAGCAGTACTTC.

The CDR3 DNA follows: TGTGCCAGCAGCCCACCCGCCGCGGGGACCCAGTACTTC. Translating it yields CASSPPAAGTQYF. The chain uses TRBV28 and TRBJ2-5; a possible D gene is TRBD2 (5 bases). Per germline, CDR1 MDHEN and CDR2 SYDVKM. The germline V and J ends were trimmed by 6 bases and 7 bases, with 15 bases remaining between them. This CDR3 has 13 amino acids. Full variable domain (outside the CDR3, taken from reference TRBV28 and TRBJ2-5): DVKVTQSSRYLVKRTGEKVFLECVQDMDHENMFWYRQDPGLGLRLIYFSYDVKMKEKGDIPEGYSVSREKKERFSLILESASTNQTSMYLCASSPPAAGTQYFGPGTRLLVL.

This clone was seen a handful of times. V usage is TRBV6-5 and J usage is TRBJ2-4; D is possibly TRBD1 (5 bases). This CDR3 contains 15 residues. Germline V gives CDR1 MNHEY, CDR2 SVGAGI. Trimming left V 4 bases short and J 7 bases short, with 17 bases between. CDR3 amino acids: CASSSGKMWANIQYF. CDR3 sequence (DNA): TGTGCCAGCAGTTCAGGGAAGATGTGGGCGAACATTCAGTACTTC.

This clone was recorded a few times. The rearrangement links TRBV24-1 to TRBJ2-2, with D unclear. CDR1 is KGHDR, CDR2 SFDVKD, per germline. The CDR3 length is 11 residues. Trimming pared 5 bases from V and 8 bases from J, leaving 5 bases between. CDR3 sequence: CATSAYGELFF. CDR3 in DNA: TGTGCCACCAGTGCGTATGGGGAGCTGTTTTTT.

This chain links TRBV4-2 with TRBJ2-3, with 13 bases identical to TRBD2. Unmatched junction bases numbered 4, after V lost 4 bases and J lost 6 bases. This CDR3 is built from 15 residues. Germline lookup yields CDR1 LGHNA and CDR2 YNFKEQ. For the CDR3, the DNA is TGTGCCAGCAGCCCAGGACTAGCGGGAGCGGATACGCAGTATTTT. This sequence encodes CASSPGLAGADTQYF.